This passage covers 11 T cell receptor beta chains from one sample sequenced in a study of T cells in Graves' hyperthyroidism and ophthalmopathy. Amplified regions were TCR beta CDR3 sequences from RNA transcripts. The TCR CDR3 was amplified in a first-round RT-PCR using the HTBI primer set. TCRdb re-derived calls from the multiplex PCR reads in MiXCR, one entry per CDR3 protein. The table shows roughly 710,000 distinct CDR3 sequences, with around 40% occurring only once. Sequenced sample: blood. The origin of the receptors is a woman between 35 and 50 years old with Graves' hyperthyroidism.

This chain links TRBV18 with TRBJ1-5, with 7 nucleotides matching TRBD1. Trimming at V came to 1 base and at J to 5 bases, leaving 2 bases not matched to a gene. The germline CDR1 and CDR2 sequences are KGHSH and LQKENI. There are 14 residues in the CDR3. The CDR3 DNA sequence: TGTGCCAGCTCACCACTTACAGGGGATCAGCCCCAGCATTTT. Residues: CASSPLTGDQPQHF.

The rearrangement links TRBV7-9 to TRBJ2-5; D is unclear. The end of the DNA fits TRBJ2-1 better, so the J call may be wrong. The CDR3 consists of 12 residues. The germline V gene has CDR1 SEHNR and CDR2 FQNEAQ (reference sequence). The CDR3, as DNA: TGTGCCAGCAGCTTAGCAGTCAGTGAGCAGTTCTTC. Translating it yields CASSLAVSEQFF.

This clonotype was recorded at least ten times. The chain has TRBV13 and TRBJ2-7; D might be TRBD2 (5 bases). From germline, CDR1 is PRHDT and CDR2 FYEKMQ (reference sequence). The CDR3 has 12 amino acids. V was shortened by 5 bases and J by 6 bases, with 11 bases between the two germline ends. The CDR3 protein is CASSPSSIEQYF. CDR3 nucleotide sequence: TGTGCCAGCAGCCCCTCTAGCATCGAGCAGTACTTC.

The chain is built from TRBV10-3 and TRBJ1-2; possibly TRBD1 for D (6 bases). V shed 4 bases and J shed 10 bases, with 19 bases lying between them. Germline CDR1 and CDR2: ENHRY and SYGVKD. The CDR3 covers 14 residues. CDR3 in amino acids: CAISGQVDEDDYTF. Here the CDR3 DNA reads TGTGCCATCAGTGGACAGGTAGATGAGGATGACTACACCTTC.

The rearrangement uses TRBV19 and TRBJ1-6, with D possibly matching TRBD1 (5 bases). This CDR3 spans 13 amino acids. Germline V lookup: CDR1 LNHDA, CDR2 SQIVND (reference sequence). V was clipped by 3 bases and J by 7 bases, with 7 bases between them. The CDR3 DNA is TGTGCCAGTAGTATCGCAGGGAATTCACCCCTCCACTTT. Its translation is CASSIAGNSPLHF.

The chain couples TRBV30 to TRBJ2-2; 10 bases map to TRBD1. The germline V gene encodes CDR1 GTSNPN and CDR2 SVGIG (reference sequence). V lost 2 bases and J lost 5; bases outside the gene matches: 2. This CDR3 spans 14 amino acids. The CDR3 protein is CAWSRQGATGELFF. CDR3 bases: TGTGCCTGGAGTAGACAGGGGGCTACCGGGGAGCTGTTTTTT.

The chain has TRBV6-6 and TRBJ1-5; no definite D call. The CDR3 length is 13 residues. Germline CDR1 and CDR2: MNHNY and SVGAGI (reference sequence). Trimming took 6 bases from V and 3 from J, leaving 9 bases between them. DNA of the CDR3: TGTGCCAGCAGCGAGAAACACAATCAGCCCCAGCATTTT. This sequence encodes CASSEKHNQPQHF.

There are a few counts of this clonotype. This could be a read error, since a much larger clone is one nucleotide away. V and J are TRBV10-3 and TRBJ1-1; TRBD1 matches at 7 bases. After removal of 3 bases from V and 12 bases from J, the junction contained 1 base not matched to a gene. CDR1 and CDR2 from the germline V gene are ENHRY and SYGVKD. This CDR3 contains 10 residues. DNA of the CDR3: TGTGCCATCAGTGACAGGGGGTCTTTCTTT. Translation: CAISDRGSFF.

This clonotype was detected only a few times. V and J are TRBV5-1 and TRBJ2-7; 10 nucleotides line up with TRBD2. The CDR3 has 17 residues. Germline assignment: CDR1 SGHRS and CDR2 YFSETQ. V trimming: 4 bases; J trimming: 0 bases; junction bases outside the gene matches: 10. The CDR3 coding sequence is TGCGCCAGCAGCCAAGAAACCAGGACTAGCGGCTCCTACGAGCAGTACTTC. It is translated as CASSQETRTSGSYEQYF.

This clonotype was found a few times. Relative to the germline gene, one junction end is altered; a read error may explain this. The V call is TRBV5-1, the J call TRBJ1-2; 7 bases fit TRBD1. The germline CDR1 and CDR2 sequences are SGHRS and YFSETQ. CDR3 length equals 14 residues. The CDR3 nucleotides are TGTGCCAGCAGCTTTACAGGGGATGGCTATGGCTACACCTTC. Its protein is CASSFTGDGYGYTF.

The chain carries TRBV19 and TRBJ2-7, with 7 bases that match TRBD1. Germline values: CDR1 LNHDA, CDR2 SQIVND (reference sequence). The CDR3 runs 13 residues. Losses at the gene ends were 9 bases for V and 1 base for J; bases not matched to a gene: 6. The CDR3 is CASSDRESYEQYF. The CDR3 bases are TGTGCCAGCTCCGACAGGGAATCCTACGAGCAGTACTTC.